The 24 T cell receptor beta chains listed next were all sequenced from one sample in a study of technical replicates of blood from a few donors. Clones were sequenced by immunoSEQ multiplex PCR, and TCRdb holds only the in-frame ones, with some missing. The data show about 57,000 clones, 93% seen once. The sample was PBMCs. These TCRs come from a human donor in good health. Some clones in this sample may be carry-over from other donors' samples.

V is TRBV10-3 and J is TRBJ2-1; tentatively, D is TRBD2 (6 bases). There are 13 residues in the CDR3. V was cut by 7 bases and J by 2 bases, with 9 bases left in between. Germline CDR1 ENHRY, CDR2 SYGVKD. The CDR3 region is CAIMAGTYNEQFF. The CDR3 DNA reads as TGTGCCATCATGGCGGGAACCTACAATGAGCAGTTCTTC.

The V gene is TRBV5-4, the J gene TRBJ2-2; 12 positions agree with TRBD2. Germline trimming cut 4 bases from V and 5 bases from J; bases unmatched to any gene: 6. Germline V gives CDR1 SGHNT, CDR2 YYREEE (reference sequence). This CDR3 comprises 16 residues. For the CDR3, the DNA is TGTGCCAGCAGCCCCCCCGGACTAGCGGGGACCGGGGAGCTGTTTTTT. The encoded protein is CASSPPGLAGTGELFF. Full variable domain (missing parts from reference TRBV5-4 and TRBJ2-2): ETGVTQSPTHLIKTRGQQVTLRCSSQSGHNTVSWYQQALGQGPQFIFQYYREEENGRGNFPPRFSGLQFPNYSSELNVNALELDDSALYLCASSPPGLAGTGELFFGEGSRLTVL.

For the CDR3, the DNA is TGTGCCAGCAGCATAGGGGTGGGCGGCACAGATACGCAGTATTTT. It encodes CASSIGVGGTDTQYF. The chain links TRBV7-3 to TRBJ2-3; TRBD1 is a possible D gene (5 bases). There are 15 residues in the CDR3. Germline lookup yields CDR1 SGHTA and CDR2 FQGTGA. The germline V and J ends were trimmed by 5 bases and 1 base, with 13 bases remaining between them.

The rearrangement uses TRBV7-2 and TRBJ2-1; D is perhaps TRBD1 (6 bases). The V end lost 5 bases, the J end lost 2 bases, and 13 bases lay between the germline ends. The V gene's germline CDR1 is SGHTA and CDR2 FQGNSA. This CDR3 is 15 amino acids long. The CDR3: CASSPGQLTYNEQFF. The CDR3 DNA follows: TGTGCCAGCAGCCCGGGACAATTAACCTACAATGAGCAGTTCTTC.

The genes are TRBV18 and TRBJ1-2; weak D call: TRBD1 (5 bases). The ends were cut back, 3 bases at V and 8 bases at J, with 19 bases in the middle. Germline V CDR1 and CDR2: KGHSH, LQKENI. This CDR3 region has 15 residues. CDR3: CASSPARTPREGYTF. The CDR3 DNA reads as TGTGCCAGCTCACCCGCCCGGACACCCCGGGAGGGCTACACCTTC.

The V and J genes are TRBV7-3 and TRBJ1-1; 7 nucleotides match TRBD1. V trimming: 2 bases; J trimming: 3 bases; junction bases outside the gene matches: 3. This CDR3 spans 14 amino acids. Germline V gives CDR1 SGHTA, CDR2 FQGTGA. CDR3 nucleotides: TGTGCCAGCAGCTTATCAGGGGGGTACACTGAAGCTTTCTTT. This translates into CASSLSGGYTEAFF. The full variable domain, its missing parts supplied by reference TRBV7-3 and TRBJ1-1, is GAGVSQTPSNKVTEKGKYVELRCDPISGHTALYWYRQSLGQGPEFLIYFQGTGAADDSGLPNDRFFAVRPEGSVSTLKIQRTERGDSAVYLCASSLSGGYTEAFFGQGTRLTVV.

J is TRBJ2-2 and V is TRBV27, with a weak D call TRBD1 (8 bases). Between the trimmed V and J ends, which lost 2 bases and 5 bases, there was a span of 12 bases. The CDR3 runs 15 residues. From germline, CDR1 is MNHEY and CDR2 SMNVEV (reference sequence). CDR3 protein: CASSLHRGGTGELFF. CDR3 DNA: TGTGCCAGCAGTTTACACAGGGGGGGGACCGGGGAGCTGTTTTTT.

The chain joins TRBV7-2 to TRBJ1-3, with D possibly being TRBD1 (5 bases). Germline CDR1 is SGHTA and CDR2 is FQGNSA. The CDR3 has 17 amino acids. V lost 1 base, J lost 1 base, and 14 bases lay in between. This CDR3 reads CASSLVYRRQSGNTIYF. CDR3 sequence (DNA): TGTGCCAGCAGCTTAGTGTACAGGCGGCAATCTGGAAACACCATATATTTT.

A word on this clone: Other DNA sequences in the same sample also yield this CDR3. The rearrangement uses TRBV5-1 and TRBJ2-1, with TRBD2 identical over 8 bases. CDR1 SGHRS and CDR2 YFSETQ come from the germline V gene. J lost 4 bases, V lost 4 bases, and 4 bases had no gene match. The CDR3 consists of 14 residues. CDR3 nucleotides: TGCGCCAGCAGCGCGAGCGGGGGATACAATGAGCAGTTCTTC. This translates into CASSASGGYNEQFF.

V and J are TRBV5-5 and TRBJ1-2; 8 bases agree with TRBD1. This CDR3 is 15 amino acids long. From germline, CDR1 is SGHKS and CDR2 YYEKEE (reference sequence). V shed 4 bases, J shed 8 bases, and the junction held 13 bases outside the gene matches. The CDR3 is CASSPYTQGAQGYTF. The CDR3 coding sequence is TGTGCCAGCAGCCCTTACACTCAGGGGGCGCAAGGCTACACCTTC.

The chain joins TRBV2 to TRBJ2-1; the match to TRBD2 covers 10 bases. CDR1 and CDR2 from the germline V gene are SNHLY and FYNNEI. Unmatched junction bases numbered 6, after V lost 4 bases and J lost 9 bases. The CDR3 runs to 14 residues. CDR3 sequence reads: CASSVSSGGVEQFF. The CDR3 DNA follows: TGTGCCAGCAGTGTGTCTAGCGGGGGCGTTGAGCAGTTCTTC.

The chain links TRBV2 to TRBJ1-5; perhaps TRBD1 as D (5 bases). Trimming left V 8 bases short and J 0 bases short, with 8 bases between. Germline V CDR1 and CDR2: SNHLY, FYNNEI. The CDR3 is 13 residues long. The CDR3 protein is CASLGDSNQPQHF. DNA of the CDR3: TGTGCCAGCTTAGGGGATAGCAATCAGCCCCAGCATTTT.

The chain recombines TRBV18 with TRBJ2-3; a weak D match, TRBD2 (5 bases). CDR3 length: 15 amino acids. In germline, CDR1 is KGHSH, CDR2 LQKENI. The ends were cut back, 3 bases at V and 5 bases at J, with 15 bases in the middle. CDR3 coding DNA: TGTGCCAGCTCACCCTCTCAGCGGTATCAAGATACGCAGTATTTT. Its protein product is CASSPSQRYQDTQYF.

This rearrangement joins TRBV5-1 to TRBJ1-2; 11 bases map to TRBD1. V was pared by 4 bases and J by 2 bases, with 10 bases of the junction left unmatched. Germline V CDR1 and CDR2: SGHRS, YFSETQ. The CDR3 is made up of 17 amino acids. The CDR3 DNA sequence: TGCGCCAGCAGCCCCGGGACAGGGGGGACAATAAACTATGGCTACACCTTC. Its translation is CASSPGTGGTINYGYTF.

The V call is TRBV7-9, the J call TRBJ2-7, with 14 bases aligning to TRBD2. The CDR3 runs 16 residues. Looked up from germline, CDR1 is SEHNR and CDR2 is FQNEAQ (reference sequence). Losses at the gene ends were 5 bases for V and 5 bases for J; bases not matched to a gene: 8. CDR3 coding DNA: TGTGCCAGCAGCGAAGCCGGGACTAGCGGGAGCCACGAGCAGTACTTC. It translates to CASSEAGTSGSHEQYF.

This clone was observed once. This same CDR3 is encoded by further DNA sequences in the sample. J is TRBJ1-1 and V is TRBV5-1; 7 bases are a match to TRBD1. The germline CDR1 and CDR2 sequences are SGHRS and YFSETQ. Unmatched junction bases numbered 6, after V lost 4 bases and J lost 3 bases. The CDR3 runs to 14 residues. The CDR3 protein is CASSLAGGYTEAFF. The CDR3 DNA reads TGCGCCAGCAGCCTGGCAGGGGGTTACACTGAAGCTTTCTTT.

V is TRBV5-4 and J is TRBJ1-2, with 9 bases identical to TRBD1. CDR3 length: 16 amino acids. In germline, CDR1 is SGHNT, CDR2 YYREEE (reference sequence). J gave up 4 bases and V 4 bases, and 11 bases lay outside the gene matches. The CDR3: CASSNLGQGLGYGYTF. The DNA of the CDR3 is TGTGCCAGCAGCAACCTTGGACAGGGGCTAGGCTATGGCTACACCTTC.

The CDR3: CASSPTAGTNEKLFF. In DNA form, the CDR3 reads TGCGCCAGCAGCCCGACAGCTGGAACTAATGAAAAACTGTTTTTT. The V call is TRBV4-3, the J call TRBJ1-4, with D maybe TRBD1 (5 bases). Germline lookup yields CDR1 LGHNA and CDR2 YSLEER. The CDR3 has 15 residues. V lost 4 bases and J lost 1, with 10 bases in between.

This chain connects TRBV29-1 to TRBJ2-7; no definite D call. Germline CDR1 and CDR2: SQVTM and ANQGSEA. The CDR3 consists of 13 residues. V lost 5 bases and J lost 0, with 11 bases in between. The CDR3 reads CSVRISNSYEQYF. The CDR3 nucleotides are TGCAGCGTTAGGATTAGCAACTCCTACGAGCAGTACTTC.

This clone was seen only once. J is TRBJ1-3 and V is TRBV2; D gene uncertain. CDR1 is SNHLY and CDR2 is FYNNEI in the germline V gene. The CDR3 has 13 residues. V was trimmed by 9 bases and J by 0 bases, leaving 9 bases between them. Here the CDR3 DNA reads TGTGCCAGTCGGTTGAACTCTGGAAACACCATATATTTT. As protein: CASRLNSGNTIYF.

The chain has TRBV7-3 and TRBJ1-2; 7 bases are a match to TRBD1. The germline gives CDR1 SGHTA, CDR2 FQGTGA. Trimming removed 2 bases from V and 6 bases from J; junction bases left unmatched: 9. The CDR3 runs to 15 residues. CDR3 in amino acids: CASSLYRQGLNGYTF. DNA for the CDR3: TGTGCCAGCAGCTTATACCGACAGGGATTGAATGGCTACACCTTC. Looking up the rest from reference TRBV7-3 and TRBJ1-2 gives the full variable domain: GAGVSQTPSNKVTEKGKYVELRCDPISGHTALYWYRQSLGQGPEFLIYFQGTGAADDSGLPNDRFFAVRPEGSVSTLKIQRTERGDSAVYLCASSLYRQGLNGYTFGSGTRLTVV.

The rearrangement uses TRBV6-5 and TRBJ1-6; D is uncertain. The germline V gene encodes CDR1 MNHEY and CDR2 SVGAGI. The CDR3 consists of 13 residues. Trimming stripped 2 bases from V and 10 bases from J, with 9 bases between. The CDR3 nucleotides are TGTGCCAGCAGTTACGAGGAATACTCACCCCTCCACTTT. Translated, it gives CASSYEEYSPLHF.

This clone was seen once. The chain uses TRBV9 and TRBJ1-6; 7 bases match TRBD1. Trimming took 4 bases from V and 4 from J; bases not matched to a gene: 5. CDR1 is SGDLS and CDR2 is YYNGEE in the germline V gene. The length of the CDR3 is 15 residues. In nucleotides, the CDR3 is TGTGCCAGCAGCTCCAGGGACAGTTATAATTCACCCCTCCACTTT. Its translation: CASSSRDSYNSPLHF.

The rearrangement joins TRBV7-2 to TRBJ2-7, with TRBD1 as a possible D gene (6 bases). V was cut by 0 bases and J by 2 bases, with 11 bases left in between. Germline CDR1 is SGHTA and CDR2 is FQGNSA. CDR3 length: 15 residues. For the CDR3, the DNA is TGTGCCAGCAGCTTAGCGGCAGGGGCCCCCTACGAGCAGTACTTC. It codes for CASSLAAGAPYEQYF.